The source of this T cell receptor beta chain is a study of shared clonotypes between healthy human individuals. To note about this clone: Antigen specificity is unknown.

A deep-level run was used for the assay. Several immunoSEQ 96-well plates shared each subset's DNA, each plate a replicate. Using immunoSEQ multiplex PCR, the repertoire was profiled, and TCRdb retains in-frame clones only, with some absent. There are more than 450,000 clones in the sample; 60% to 85% occur only once, and 10% to 15% lies in the top ten. In germline, CDR1 is SGHTA, CDR2 FQGTGA. This CDR3 comprises 16 residues. Unmatched junction bases numbered 3, after V lost 1 base and J lost 2 bases. Overall study results and limits: Sequencing depth was a factor that was expected to affect clonotype sharing among donors. Sampling covered nothing but blood. Tissue TCR repertoires likely differ from those found in blood.

The sequence was obtained from a woman aged 35 to 49 in good health. Some clones in this sample may be carry-over from other donors' samples. Material: PBMCs. V gene TRBV7-3 combines with J gene TRBJ2-1; 9 nucleotides agree with TRBD2. DNA of the CDR3: TGTGCCAGCAGCTTAAACGGCGGGAGGGCCTACAATGAGCAGTTCTTC. This translates into CASSLNGGRAYNEQFF. The full variable domain, rest sourced from reference TRBV7-3 and TRBJ2-1, is GAGVSQTPSNKVTEKGKYVELRCDPISGHTALYWYRQSLGQGPEFLIYFQGTGAADDSGLPNDRFFAVRPEGSVSTLKIQRTERGDSAVYLCASSLNGGRAYNEQFFGPGTRLTVL.